The clone carrying this T cell receptor (beta chain) was detected ten times or more. What it binds is not known. The sample comes from a study of blood T cells in healthy people across ages. Study-wide results and caveats: Across the age range, TCR beta diversity per million T cells fell in a roughly linear way. Correlation between TCR beta diversity and naive T cell percentage was strong.

A second roughly 6 to 12 cycle PCR used barcoded and J-beta primers. TCRdb used MiXCR to reprocess the 5' RACE reads, holding one entry per CDR3 protein. The data show 1.5 million to 2 million distinct CDR3 sequences, about 39% seen once. This TCR came from a human donor in good health. Sequencing input: blood.

CDR3 nucleotides: TGTGCTAGTGGTTCAAATCAGCCCCAGCATTTT. As protein: CASGSNQPQHF. This sequence joins TRBV12-5 and TRBJ1-5; unclear D gene. Trimming removed 4 bases at V and 4 bases at J, with 2 bases between. Germline V lookup: CDR1 LGHNT, CDR2 FRNRAP. The CDR3 has 11 amino acids.